The TCR beta chain under discussion was sequenced for a study of CD8 T cells in ankylosing spondylitis. TCRdb ran MiXCR on the 5' RACE reads and lists one entry per CDR3 protein. The table records some 400,000 distinct CDR3 sequences, about 22% of them present only once. Study-level results: Some motif variants were previously reported in reactive arthritis synovial fluid and blood. Seemingly distinctive of ankylosing spondylitis blood was a TCR beta motif formed by eight highly homologous variants.

This clonotype was observed many times. Its antigen is undetermined. A junction boundary mismatches the germline segment, possibly from a read error. This TCR was sampled from a male donor with ankylosing spondylitis. Material: blood, either unsorted or a sorted T cell fraction (not recorded which).

The CDR3 bases are TGTGCTAGCAGCTTGACTAGCGGGAGGGAGCAAGAGACCCAGTACTTC. This translates into CASSLTSGREQETQYF. The chain has TRBV7-7 and TRBJ2-5; TRBD2 matches 14 bases. The CDR3 has 16 amino acids. Germline V gives CDR1 SSHAT, CDR2 FNYEAQ (reference sequence).